The 4 T cell receptor beta chains presented below share a single source sample, sequenced in a study of vaccination effects on CD4 cells after COVID-19. Libraries were prepared by immunoSEQ multiplex PCR; TCRdb keeps only in-frame clonotypes and omits some of them. The sample has 25,000 to 35,000 clones, roughly 85% seen once; the top ten hold more than 1.4%. Sequencing in the ViraFEST assay came after antigen-specific CD4+ T cells had been expanded with viral peptide pools, which were used to stimulate PBMC. Subsequent to roughly 9 days of culture, CD4+ T cells were isolated. Two doses of either BNT162b2 or mRNA-1273 were given to each participant. These TCRs' antigens remain unknown. Sample: CD4+ T cells from PBMCs cultured with HCoV-NL63 spike peptides, taken after COVID-19 vaccination. These receptors all stem from a human donor who received a COVID-19 vaccine. Some clones in this sample may be carry-over from other donors' samples.

The rearrangement links TRBV5-1 to TRBJ1-1; D is uncertain. The CDR3 covers 15 residues. Between the trimmed V and J ends, which lost 0 bases and 10 bases, there was a span of 19 bases. Germline CDR1 reads SGHRS; CDR2 reads YFSETQ. As DNA, the CDR3 is TGCGCCAGCAGCTTGGCCGGCAACAGTCGGGAGGGAGCTTTCTTT. This translates into CASSLAGNSREGAFF.

This chain joins TRBV4-3 and TRBJ2-6; D could derive from TRBD1 or TRBD2 (5 bases each). V was trimmed by 0 bases and J by 4 bases, leaving 10 bases between them. Germline CDR1 and CDR2: LGHNA and YSLEER. The CDR3 runs 16 residues. CDR3 protein: CASSQDRAGGANVLTF. Here the CDR3 DNA reads TGCGCCAGCAGCCAAGACAGGGCGGGCGGGGCCAACGTCCTGACTTTC.

The sample holds a few counts of this clone. This sequence joins TRBV5-1 and TRBJ1-5; the D is unclear. Germline-derived CDR1 and CDR2 are SGHRS and YFSETQ. This CDR3 is built from 14 residues. Between the trimmed V and J ends, which lost 2 bases and 5 bases, there was a span of 11 bases. This CDR3 is CASSLGLRDQPQHF. DNA of the CDR3: TGCGCCAGCAGCTTAGGTCTCCGCGATCAGCCCCAGCATTTT.

The V gene is TRBV7-2, the J gene TRBJ2-1, with a possible D match to TRBD1 (6 bases). CDR3 length: 14 amino acids. Germline V gene sequence: CDR1 SGHTA, CDR2 FQGNSA. Deletions cut 0 bases from V and 4 bases from J, with 7 bases between. Here the CDR3 DNA reads TGTGCCAGCAGCTTAGCGAGGGGGTACAATGAGCAGTTCTTC. Amino acids: CASSLARGYNEQFF. Based on the CDR3 plus reference TRBV7-2 and TRBJ2-1, the full variable domain is GAGVSQSPSNKVTEKGKDVELRCDPISGHTALYWYRQSLGQGLEFLIYFQGNSAPDKSGLPSDRFSAERTGGSVSTLTIQRTQQEDSAVYLCASSLARGYNEQFFGPGTRLTVL.